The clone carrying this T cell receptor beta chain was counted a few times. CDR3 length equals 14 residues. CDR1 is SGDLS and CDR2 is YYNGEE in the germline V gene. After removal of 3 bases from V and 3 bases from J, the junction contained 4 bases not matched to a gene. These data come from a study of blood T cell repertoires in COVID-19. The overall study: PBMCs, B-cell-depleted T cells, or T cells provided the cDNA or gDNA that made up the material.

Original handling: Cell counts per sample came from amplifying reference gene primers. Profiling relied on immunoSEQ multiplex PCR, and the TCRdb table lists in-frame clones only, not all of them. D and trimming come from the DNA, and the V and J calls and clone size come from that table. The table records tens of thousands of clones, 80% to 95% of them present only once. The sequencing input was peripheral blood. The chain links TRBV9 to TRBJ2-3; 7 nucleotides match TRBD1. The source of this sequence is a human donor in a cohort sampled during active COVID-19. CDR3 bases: TGTGCCAGCAGCGCCCGACAGGGAACAGATACGCAGTATTTT. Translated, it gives CASSARQGTDTQYF.